This TCR beta chain was observed in a study of blood T cell repertoires in COVID-19. The overall study: The study drew acute and convalescent COVID-19 samples from the United States, Italy and Spain. PBMCs, B-cell-depleted T cells, or T cells were the source of the cDNA or gDNA that made up the material.

This clone was seen a handful of times. As originally analysed: Cell counts per sample came from amplifying reference gene primers. Sequencing was performed with immunoSEQ multiplex PCR; in TCRdb, only in-frame clones are kept and a portion is missing. Clone size and the V and J calls come from that table; the DNA yielded D and trimming. Found here are about 270,000 clones, about 85% of them singletons; the top ten hold about an eighth. The sequenced sample consisted of peripheral blood. The TCR was taken from a human donor in a cohort sampled during active COVID-19.

DNA for the CDR3: TGCGCCAGCAGCCAAGGCCTGGACAGGGCCTACGAGCAGTACTTC. Protein sequence: CASSQGLDRAYEQYF. V gene TRBV4-1 combines with J gene TRBJ2-7, with TRBD1 matching 8 bases. The CDR3 has 15 residues. V trimming: 1 base; J trimming: 2 bases; junction bases outside the gene matches: 4. Germline loops: CDR1 MGHRA, CDR2 YSYEKL.